These 26 T cell receptor beta chains were sequenced from one sample in a study of blood T cell repertoires in COVID-19 (dated by TCRdb to the early 2020s). To prepare the library, the immunoSEQ multiplex PCR assay was applied. TCRdb mirrors the immuneACCESS table, restricted to in-frame sequences. Some clones are absent from its copies; in checked studies, under half trace to an unresolved V gene, and the reason for the others is unknown. The sample records 220,000 or so clones, approximately 77% of which are singletons. In total, the top ten clones hold 3.5% to 4% of the sample. The sample was peripheral blood. The receptors here all came from a woman aged 80 or older with acute or convalescent COVID-19.

The gene calls are TRBV19 and TRBJ1-6; D gene unclear. Trimming stripped 3 bases from V and 9 bases from J, with 15 bases between. Germline V CDR1 and CDR2: LNHDA, SQIVND (reference sequence). The CDR3 runs to 15 residues. CDR3 residues: CASSIRDMGGSPLHF. The CDR3 nucleotides read TGTGCCAGTAGTATCCGGGATATGGGTGGTTCACCCCTCCACTTT.

V is TRBV5-1 and J is TRBJ2-5; 8 bases are shared with TRBD1. V dropped 5 bases and J dropped 5; count of bases not matched to a gene: 8. CDR1 SGHRS and CDR2 YFSETQ come from the germline V gene. This CDR3 has 14 residues. The DNA of the CDR3 is TGCGCCAGCAGTTACAGGGGGAATTTGGAGACCCAGTACTTC. Encoded protein: CASSYRGNLETQYF.

The rearrangement links TRBV9 to TRBJ1-3; perhaps TRBD1 as D (6 bases). The V and J ends lost 4 bases and 1 base respectively, with 15 bases between them. Germline V lookup: CDR1 SGDLS, CDR2 YYNGEE. CDR3 length equals 16 residues. Written as DNA, the CDR3 is TGTGCCAGCAGCAAATATCAGGGGTCATCTGGAAACACCATATATTTT. Translated: CASSKYQGSSGNTIYF.

The rearrangement links TRBV3-1 (or the pseudogene TRBV3-2) to TRBJ1-1; D ambiguous. Between the trimmed V and J ends, which lost 3 bases and 5 bases, there was a span of 10 bases. The germline CDR1 and CDR2 sequences are LGHDT and YNNKEL (reference sequence). This CDR3 comprises 13 residues. The CDR3 protein is CASSHAARTEAFF. CDR3 nucleotides: TGTGCCAGCAGCCACGCGGCGAGGACTGAAGCTTTCTTT.

V is TRBV28 and J is TRBJ1-1, with D unresolved. The ends were cut back, 6 bases at V and 1 base at J, with 12 bases in the middle. Germline CDR1 reads MDHEN; CDR2 reads SYDVKM. This CDR3 contains 14 residues. CDR3 in DNA: TGTGCCAGCAGGCCCCGACTCCCGAACACTGAAGCTTTCTTT. Translation: CASRPRLPNTEAFF.

This rearrangement joins TRBV28 to TRBJ1-2, with D possibly matching TRBD1 (5 bases). CDR1 is MDHEN and CDR2 is SYDVKM in the germline V gene. CDR3 length: 14 residues. Trimming stripped 5 bases from V and 4 bases from J, with 14 bases between. CDR3 loop: CASSIGQGSYGYTF. The CDR3 DNA sequence: TGTGCCAGCAGTATCGGGCAGGGATCCTATGGCTACACCTTC.

This clone has just one count. The chain uses TRBV18 and TRBJ1-2; 9 positions match TRBD1. CDR1 and CDR2 (germline): KGHSH, LQKENI. V shed 3 bases and J 4 bases; nucleotides not matched to a gene: 9. CDR3 length: 16 residues. The CDR3: CASSPRGQGSGYGYTF. In nucleotides, the CDR3 is TGTGCCAGCTCACCCAGGGGACAGGGAAGCGGCTATGGCTACACCTTC.

This chain uses TRBV1 with TRBJ1-1. TRBV1 represents a pseudogene. The CDR3 sequence is 16 residues long. For the CDR3, the DNA is TGCACCAGCAGCCAAGATTTAAATAGAAAGAACACTGAAGCTTTCTTT. It is translated as CTSSQDLNRKNTEAFF.

The chain is built from TRBV19 and TRBJ1-5, with a weak D call TRBD1 (5 bases). V lost 6 bases and J lost 4, with 10 bases in between. This CDR3 is 13 amino acids long. Germline V CDR1 and CDR2: LNHDA, SQIVND (reference sequence). CDR3 loop: CASRGLRNQPQHF. CDR3 in DNA: TGTGCCAGTAGGGGACTGCGAAATCAGCCCCAGCATTTT.

This rearrangement joins TRBV6-6 to TRBJ1-4; no clear D gene. Germline lookup yields CDR1 MNHNY and CDR2 SVGAGI (reference sequence). The CDR3 is made up of 13 amino acids. The ends were cut back, 6 bases at V and 4 bases at J, with 9 bases in the middle. In DNA form, the CDR3 reads TGTGCCAGCAGCTGGCGGATTAATGAAAAACTGTTTTTT. Translation: CASSWRINEKLFF.

The V gene is TRBV7-2, the J gene TRBJ2-1; tentatively, D is TRBD1 (6 bases). This CDR3 comprises 13 residues. Trimming removed 5 bases at V and 7 bases at J, with 12 bases between. Per the germline V gene, CDR1 is SGHTA and CDR2 is FQGNSA. The CDR3 spells CASSQQGGNEQFF. The CDR3 coding sequence is TGTGCCAGCAGCCAACAGGGTGGTAATGAGCAGTTCTTC.

The chain carries TRBV5-1 and TRBJ2-3; D perhaps matches TRBD1 (6 bases). V lost 4 bases, J lost 0 bases, and 15 bases lay in between. Germline V gene sequence: CDR1 SGHRS, CDR2 YFSETQ. The CDR3 is 16 residues long. CDR3 residues: CASSPPGTQSTDTQYF. For the CDR3, the DNA is TGCGCCAGCAGCCCACCCGGGACACAGAGCACAGATACGCAGTATTTT. The variable domain in full, with the rest retrieved from reference TRBV5-1 and TRBJ2-3, is KAGVTQTPRYLIKTRGQQVTLSCSPISGHRSVSWYQQTPGQGLQFLFEYFSETQRNKGNFPGRFSGRQFSNSRSEMNVSTLELGDSALYLCASSPPGTQSTDTQYFGPGTRLTVL.

The chain employs TRBV5-4 and TRBJ1-6; 7 bases agree with TRBD1. The germline V gene encodes CDR1 SGHNT and CDR2 YYREEE (reference sequence). The ends lost 4 bases at V and 6 bases at J; junction bases unmatched: 4. The CDR3 is made up of 14 amino acids. The CDR3 here is CASSQGGTNSPLHF. CDR3 coding DNA: TGTGCCAGCAGCCAAGGGGGCACTAATTCACCCCTCCACTTT.

The CDR3 DNA sequence: TGTGCCAGCAGCTTTGACCAGGGGTACACCGGGGAGCTGTTTTTT. It yields the protein CASSFDQGYTGELFF. The chain joins TRBV7-9 to TRBJ2-2, with a tentative D call TRBD1 (6 bases). Looked up from germline, CDR1 is SEHNR and CDR2 is FQNEAQ (reference sequence). This CDR3 has 15 residues. V lost 3 bases to trimming and J lost 3 bases, with 11 bases between them.

This chain joins TRBV5-1 and TRBJ1-3; 8 bases map to TRBD1. This CDR3 is built from 14 residues. CDR1 is SGHRS and CDR2 is YFSETQ in the germline V gene. The J segment lost 3 bases and the V segment lost 4 bases, leaving 3 bases of the junction unmatched. The CDR3 protein is CASSVDRVGNTIYF. As DNA, the CDR3 is TGCGCCAGCAGCGTGGACAGGGTTGGAAACACCATATATTTT.

The chain carries TRBV12-5 and TRBJ2-3; TRBD2 aligns across 13 bases. This CDR3 has 18 residues. V lost 2 bases to trimming and J lost 2 bases; unmatched junction nucleotides: 7. Germline V gene data show CDR1 as LGHNT and CDR2 as FRNRAP. The CDR3 spells CASGLTRTSGGSTDTQYF. In DNA form, the CDR3 reads TGTGCTAGTGGTTTGACCAGGACTAGCGGGGGATCCACAGATACGCAGTATTTT.

For the CDR3, the DNA is TGTGCCAGCAGCGAAACAGGGGTCTATGGCTACACCTTC. It codes for CASSETGVYGYTF. The chain employs TRBV5-4 and TRBJ1-2; 7 bases align to TRBD1. Germline V CDR1 and CDR2: SGHNT, YYREEE (reference sequence). V was pared by 4 bases and J by 4 bases, with 4 bases of the junction left unmatched. The length of the CDR3 is 13 residues.

This sequence joins TRBV5-4 and TRBJ1-1; possibly TRBD1 for D (6 bases). V dropped 0 bases and J dropped 1 base, with 10 bases sitting between them. The CDR3 totals 15 residues. Germline CDR1 is SGHNT and CDR2 is YYREEE (reference sequence). CDR3 in DNA: TGTGCCAGCAGCTTGGTTCAGGGGAGGAACACTGAAGCTTTCTTT. Protein product: CASSLVQGRNTEAFF.

The J gene is TRBJ2-1, the V gene TRBV7-3; TRBD2 matches at 9 bases. CDR1 is SGHTA, CDR2 FQGTGA, per germline. J gave up 5 bases and V 5 bases, and 7 bases lay outside the gene matches. The CDR3 covers 15 residues. CDR3 in amino acids: CASSVGTSRNNEQFF. The CDR3 region has the DNA TGTGCCAGCAGCGTTGGGACTAGCAGGAACAATGAGCAGTTCTTC.

The rearrangement uses TRBV19 and TRBJ2-1; unclear D gene. This CDR3 spans 14 amino acids. CDR1 and CDR2 (germline): LNHDA, SQIVND (reference sequence). Trimming cost V 4 bases and J 0 bases, with 7 bases left between them. CDR3 in DNA: TGTGCCAGTAGTAGCCCGAGCTCCTACAATGAGCAGTTCTTC. The encoded protein is CASSSPSSYNEQFF.

The rearrangement joins TRBV9 to TRBJ1-3; D gene ambiguous. Trimming stripped 0 bases from V and 0 bases from J, with 10 bases between. The CDR3 totals 16 residues. The germline CDR1 and CDR2 sequences are SGDLS and YYNGEE. The CDR3 loop reads CASSVATVDSGNTIYF. The CDR3 nucleotides are TGTGCCAGCAGCGTAGCTACAGTTGACTCTGGAAACACCATATATTTT.

This chain links TRBV6-6 with TRBJ2-1, with 7 bases matching TRBD1. The CDR3 consists of 17 residues. V trimming: 5 bases; J trimming: 0 bases; junction bases outside the gene matches: 10. The germline gives CDR1 MNHNY, CDR2 SVGAGI (reference sequence). This chain's CDR3 is CASSPHQQGSSYNEQFF. The CDR3 coding sequence is TGTGCCAGCAGTCCCCACCAACAGGGGAGCTCCTACAATGAGCAGTTCTTC.

This chain connects TRBV14 to TRBJ2-7, with a possible D match to TRBD1 (6 bases). The CDR3 has 14 amino acids. Germline V gene lookup returns CDR1 SGHDN and CDR2 FVKESK. V lost 2 bases to trimming and J lost 4 bases, with 12 bases between them. The CDR3, as DNA: TGTGCCAGCAGCCAATCCCCAGGGGTGTACGAGCAGTACTTC. Amino acid sequence: CASSQSPGVYEQYF. The full variable domain, in which reference TRBV14 and TRBJ2-7 provide the parts outside the CDR3, is EAGVTQFPSHSVIEKGQTVTLRCDPISGHDNLYWYRRVMGKEIKFLLHFVKESKQDESGMPNNRFLAERTGGTYSTLKVQPAELEDSGVYFCASSQSPGVYEQYFGPGTRLTVT.

The chain links TRBV25-1 to TRBJ1-4; D gene uncertain. This CDR3 comprises 15 residues. Germline V gene sequence: CDR1 MGHDK, CDR2 SYGVNS. The V end was cut by 3 bases, the J end by 2 bases, with 10 bases between. The CDR3: CASSDHQITNEKLFF. The CDR3, as DNA: TGTGCCAGCAGTGATCACCAGATTACTAATGAAAAACTGTTTTTT.

The chain uses TRBV7-8 and TRBJ2-1, with 11 bases identical to TRBD2. V shed 2 bases, J shed 7 bases, and the junction held 10 bases outside the gene matches. From germline, CDR1 is SGHVS and CDR2 FQNEAQ. The CDR3 has 17 residues. As DNA, the CDR3 is TGTGCCAGCAGCTTAAGGACACTTAGCGGGGGGGTGAATGAGCAGTTCTTC. This encodes CASSLRTLSGGVNEQFF.

This chain joins TRBV18 and TRBJ1-5, with D hard to call. The CDR3 is made up of 13 amino acids. V lost 2 bases and J lost 3, with 5 bases in between. In germline, CDR1 is KGHSH, CDR2 LQKENI. CDR3 coding DNA: TGTGCCAGCTCACCATCAGACAATCAGCCCCAGCATTTT. Residues: CASSPSDNQPQHF.